This T cell receptor beta chain derives from a study of blood T cell repertoires in COVID-19. Study in general: The origin of the acute and convalescent COVID-19 samples was the United States, Italy and Spain.

CDR3 length: 15 amino acids. Germline CDR1 LGHNT, CDR2 FRNRAP. Germline trimming cut 4 bases from V and 5 bases from J; bases unmatched to any gene: 8. No more than 2 weeks before study entry, exposed participants had met a case of COVID-19. Profiled with immunoSEQ multiplex PCR; TCRdb holds only in-frame clones, not every one. The sample comprises 360,000 or so clones, around nine tenths of which are singletons, and approximately 1% rests with the top ten. The sequenced sample was PBMCs or T cells enriched from blood (not recorded which). The TCR originated in a woman in her 30s who had been exposed to COVID-19. The chain joins TRBV12-5 to TRBJ2-7; 10 nucleotides agree with TRBD1. DNA for the CDR3: TGTGCTAGTGGTTCCGCCGGGACAGGGGCGGACGAGCAGTACTTC. Residues: CASGSAGTGADEQYF.